Included here is one TCR beta chain sequence, with context. Under the authors' procedure: Cell counts per sample came from amplifying reference gene primers. Only in-frame clones appear in the TCRdb table, and some are missing; sequencing was by immunoSEQ multiplex PCR. V and J calls plus clone size are reproduced from that table; the DNA served to infer D and trimming. The sample comprises roughly 200,000 clones, about 87% of which are singletons, and roughly 6.4% rests with the top ten. The sample is drawn from a study of blood T cell repertoires in COVID-19. As for the study in general: The United States, Italy and Spain were the sources of the acute and convalescent COVID-19 samples. PBMCs, B-cell-depleted T cells, or T cells were the source of the cDNA or gDNA that made up the material.

V was cut by 6 bases and J by 4 bases, with 15 bases left in between. CDR3 length: 15 residues. Germline CDR1 LGHNT, CDR2 FRNRAP. This chain joins TRBV12-5 and TRBJ1-4, with no clear D. The TCR was taken from a man aged 60 to 69 who had recovered from COVID-19. The specimen sequenced was peripheral blood. The DNA for the CDR3 is TGTGCTAGTGGCCCTGCTCGGGGAAATAATGAAAAACTGTTTTTT. Its translation is CASGPARGNNEKLFF. Drawing the rest from reference TRBV12-5 and TRBJ1-4, the complete variable domain is DARVTQTPRHKVTEMGQEVTMRCQPILGHNTVFWYRQTMMQGLELLAYFRNRAPLDDSGMPKDRFSAEMPDATLATLKIQPSEPRDSAVYFCASGPARGNNEKLFFGSGTQLSVL.